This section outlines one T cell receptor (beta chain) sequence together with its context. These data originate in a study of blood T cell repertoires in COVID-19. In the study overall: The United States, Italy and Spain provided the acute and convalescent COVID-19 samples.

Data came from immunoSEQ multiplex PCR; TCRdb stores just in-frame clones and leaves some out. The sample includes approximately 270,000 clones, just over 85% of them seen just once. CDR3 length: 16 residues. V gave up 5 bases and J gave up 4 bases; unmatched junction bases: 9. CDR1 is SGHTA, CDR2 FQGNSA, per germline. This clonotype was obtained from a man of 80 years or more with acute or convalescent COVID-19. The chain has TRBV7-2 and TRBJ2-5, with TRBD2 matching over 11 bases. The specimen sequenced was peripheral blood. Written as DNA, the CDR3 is TGTGCCAGCAGCCCTACTAGCGGGAGTGGTCGAGAGACCCAGTACTTC. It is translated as CASSPTSGSGRETQYF.